Below, 21 T cell receptor beta chains from the same sample are listed, as sequenced in a study of blood T cell repertoires in COVID-19. Produced via immunoSEQ multiplex PCR; TCRdb's table is partial and in-frame only. The sample lists approximately 190,000 clones, 80% seen once, with 6.9% in the top ten. The sequenced sample consisted of peripheral blood. The origin of the receptors is a man aged 60 to 69 with acute or convalescent COVID-19.

The V gene is TRBV4-3, the J gene TRBJ2-1, with TRBD1 as a possible D gene (5 bases). Germline lookup yields CDR1 LGHNA and CDR2 YSLEER. This CDR3 is built from 18 residues. V was clipped by 0 bases and J by 2 bases, with 17 bases between them. The CDR3 is CASSQDQGLAYTYNEQFF. In DNA form, the CDR3 reads TGCGCCAGCAGCCAAGATCAGGGTCTGGCATACACCTACAATGAGCAGTTCTTC.

V usage is TRBV14 and J usage is TRBJ1-2; perhaps TRBD1 as D (6 bases). From germline, CDR1 is SGHDN and CDR2 FVKESK. Deletions cut 2 bases from V and 8 bases from J, with 15 bases between. This CDR3 has 14 residues. The CDR3 DNA reads TGTGCCAGCAGCCAATTGTCGCAGGGGCTAGGCTACACCTTC. It translates to CASSQLSQGLGYTF.

The chain couples TRBV5-6 to TRBJ2-2; 9 nucleotides align to TRBD1. From germline, CDR1 is SGHDT and CDR2 YYEEEE. J was trimmed by 7 bases and V by 4 bases; bases with no gene match: 11. The CDR3 spans 16 residues. The CDR3 loop is CASSLGQGMGSGELFF. DNA of the CDR3: TGTGCCAGCAGCCTCGGACAGGGGATGGGAAGCGGGGAGCTGTTTTTT.

V usage is TRBV5-5 and J usage is TRBJ1-2; 7 bases line up with TRBD1. Germline CDR1 reads SGHKS; CDR2 reads YYEKEE (reference sequence). Trimming cost V 3 bases and J 1 base; bases outside gene matches: 3. This CDR3 region has 14 residues. The CDR3 sequence is CASSSGTVNYGYTF. As DNA, the CDR3 is TGTGCCAGCAGCTCCGGGACAGTTAACTATGGCTACACCTTC.

The rearrangement joins TRBV5-6 to TRBJ1-2; no definite D call. Germline V CDR1 and CDR2: SGHDT, YYEEEE. This CDR3 comprises 15 residues. The germline V and J ends were trimmed by 0 bases and 1 base, with 10 bases remaining between them. CDR3 in amino acids: CASSLAPGSNYGYTF. CDR3 sequence (DNA): TGTGCCAGCAGCTTGGCGCCCGGGAGTAACTATGGCTACACCTTC.

The chain combines TRBV19 with TRBJ2-3; 11 positions match TRBD1. V lost 3 bases to trimming and J lost 5 bases; unmatched junction nucleotides: 4. Germline CDR1 is LNHDA and CDR2 is SQIVND (reference sequence). The CDR3 is made up of 15 amino acids. DNA of the CDR3: TGTGCCAGTAGTATCGGGACAGGGGGTATAGATACGCAGTATTTT. This gives the protein CASSIGTGGIDTQYF.

CDR3 nucleotide sequence: TGTGCCAGCAGTGACAGGGGGTATCAGCCCCAGCATTTT. It specifies CASSDRGYQPQHF. The chain is built from TRBV6-2 or TRBV6-3 and TRBJ1-5; 9 bases are a match to TRBD1. The germline gives CDR1 MNHEY, CDR2 SVGEGT. The CDR3 has 13 residues. Trimming took 5 bases from V and 5 from J; bases not matched to a gene: 1.

The genes are TRBV4-3 and TRBJ1-2; 9 bases are shared with TRBD1. The CDR3 has 15 amino acids. With 4 bases clipped from V and 3 bases from J, the junction kept 6 bases outside the gene matches. Germline V gives CDR1 LGHNA, CDR2 YSLEER. The CDR3 bases are TGCGCCAGCAGCCGAGAACAGGGGGCGTACTATGGCTACACCTTC. This sequence encodes CASSREQGAYYGYTF.

This clone was seen a handful of times. The chain uses TRBV9 and TRBJ2-5, with D unclear. Germline-derived CDR1 and CDR2 are SGDLS and YYNGEE. The CDR3 runs 12 residues. The ends were cut back, 4 bases at V and 2 bases at J, with 6 bases in the middle. Here the CDR3 reads CASSLIQETQYF. The CDR3 DNA is TGTGCCAGCAGCCTTATTCAAGAGACCCAGTACTTC. The full variable domain, its missing parts supplied by reference TRBV9 and TRBJ2-5, is DSGVTQTPKHLITATGQRVTLRCSPRSGDLSVYWYQQSLDQGLQFLIQYYNGEERAKGNILERFSAQQFPDLHSELNLSSLELGDSALYFCASSLIQETQYFGPGTRLLVL.

The chain is built from TRBV13 and TRBJ1-1; maybe TRBD1 (5 bases). This CDR3 has 14 residues. Germline V gene data show CDR1 as PRHDT and CDR2 as FYEKMQ (reference sequence). The V end lost 4 bases, the J end lost 6 bases, and 15 bases lay between the germline ends. The chain's CDR3 is CASSSFREVAEAFF. The CDR3 DNA follows: TGTGCCAGCAGCTCTTTCAGGGAGGTCGCTGAAGCTTTCTTT.

The chain employs TRBV30 and TRBJ2-3, with 8 bases lining up with TRBD1. Germline V lookup: CDR1 GTSNPN, CDR2 SVGIG (reference sequence). The V and J ends lost 3 bases and 2 bases, in that order; junction bases with no gene match: 7. The CDR3 has 15 residues. CDR3 in amino acids: CAWSTGGYHTDTQYF. The CDR3 DNA sequence: TGTGCCTGGAGCACAGGGGGATATCACACAGATACGCAGTATTTT.

The rearrangement uses TRBV4-2 and TRBJ1-1; 7 nucleotides agree with TRBD1. The CDR3 is made up of 13 amino acids. Per the germline V gene, CDR1 is LGHNA and CDR2 is YNFKEQ. V lost 3 bases, J lost 7 bases, and 5 bases stayed unmatched. CDR3 sequence: CASSQRQGDEAFF. CDR3 nucleotides: TGTGCCAGCAGCCAGAGACAGGGCGATGAAGCTTTCTTT.

The chain employs TRBV5-5 and TRBJ1-2; D is perhaps TRBD1 (6 bases). This CDR3 contains 14 residues. In germline, CDR1 is SGHKS, CDR2 YYEKEE (reference sequence). V lost 4 bases and J 4 bases, leaving 14 bases between the germline ends. The CDR3 sequence is CASSPRTEGYGYTF. The DNA for the CDR3 is TGTGCCAGCAGCCCGCGGACAGAGGGCTATGGCTACACCTTC.

This clone was seen a single time. The chain couples TRBV13 to TRBJ2-7; 11 bases agree with TRBD1. Germline CDR1 is PRHDT and CDR2 is FYEKMQ (reference sequence). V lost 4 bases to trimming and J lost 4 bases; unmatched junction nucleotides: 3. The CDR3 covers 14 residues. This CDR3 is CASSWGTGGYEQYF. The DNA for the CDR3 is TGTGCCAGCAGCTGGGGGACAGGGGGATACGAGCAGTACTTC.

V is TRBV5-1 and J is TRBJ2-1; weak D call: TRBD1 (6 bases). V gave up 2 bases and J gave up 9 bases, with 21 bases separating them. The CDR3 totals 16 residues. Germline-derived CDR1 and CDR2 are SGHRS and YFSETQ. Here the CDR3 DNA reads TGCGCCAGCAGCTTTGAGGGGACACCGGTTGGTGGTGAGCAGTTCTTC. Translation gives CASSFEGTPVGGEQFF.

This clone appeared a single time. The J gene is TRBJ1-2, the V gene TRBV7-9; TRBD1 matches at 9 bases. The CDR3 contains 13 residues. V trimming: 3 bases; J trimming: 7 bases; junction bases outside the gene matches: 3. Germline CDR1 SEHNR, CDR2 FQNEAQ (reference sequence). CDR3 sequence: CASSLGQGGGYTF. As DNA, the CDR3 is TGTGCCAGCAGCTTGGGACAGGGAGGTGGCTACACCTTC. Variable domain in full (rest from reference TRBV7-9 and TRBJ1-2): DTGVSQNPRHKITKRGQNVTFRCDPISEHNRLYWYRQTLGQGPEFLTYFQNEAQLEKSRLLSDRFSAERPKGSFSTLEIQRTEQGDSAMYLCASSLGQGGGYTFGSGTRLTVV.

The chain carries TRBV4-3 and TRBJ2-7; 9 nucleotides agree with TRBD1. The germline V gene has CDR1 LGHNA and CDR2 YSLEER. V dropped 5 bases and J dropped 0; count of bases not matched to a gene: 5. The length of the CDR3 is 15 residues. The DNA of the CDR3 is TGCGCCAGCAGCGCTACGGGACAGGGCTCCTACGAGCAGTACTTC. Residues: CASSATGQGSYEQYF.

The chain uses TRBV1 and TRBJ1-2. TRBV1 is designated a pseudogene. The CDR3 is 15 amino acids. The CDR3 nucleotides read TGCACCAGCAGTATCACATACATGAGACTATATGGCTACACCTTC. Encoded protein: CTSSITYMRLYGYTF.

The J gene is TRBJ2-7, the V gene TRBV24-1; 9 positions agree with TRBD2. After removal of 5 bases from V and 0 bases from J, the junction contained 4 bases not matched to a gene. CDR3 size: 15 residues. Per germline, CDR1 KGHDR and CDR2 SFDVKD. CDR3 in amino acids: CATSASGISSYEQYF. DNA of the CDR3: TGTGCCACCAGTGCTAGCGGGATCAGCTCCTACGAGCAGTACTTC.

The chain joins TRBV6-1 to TRBJ1-5; D possibly corresponds to TRBD1 (6 bases). Germline V gives CDR1 MNHNS, CDR2 SASEGT. The V gene lost 3 bases and the J gene lost 3 bases, with 9 bases spanning the gap. The CDR3 covers 14 residues. The CDR3 region has the DNA TGTGCCAGCAGTGACACAGGGTTCAATCAGCCCCAGCATTTT. The encoded protein is CASSDTGFNQPQHF.

V and J are TRBV7-2 and TRBJ2-5; 12 bases match TRBD2. V lost 1 base and J lost 2; bases outside the gene matches: 5. CDR3 length equals 17 residues. Germline-derived CDR1 and CDR2 are SGHTA and FQGNSA. Written as DNA, the CDR3 is TGTGCCAGCAGCTTAGTCCGACTAGCGGGGGCGCAAGAGACCCAGTACTTC. Translation gives CASSLVRLAGAQETQYF.